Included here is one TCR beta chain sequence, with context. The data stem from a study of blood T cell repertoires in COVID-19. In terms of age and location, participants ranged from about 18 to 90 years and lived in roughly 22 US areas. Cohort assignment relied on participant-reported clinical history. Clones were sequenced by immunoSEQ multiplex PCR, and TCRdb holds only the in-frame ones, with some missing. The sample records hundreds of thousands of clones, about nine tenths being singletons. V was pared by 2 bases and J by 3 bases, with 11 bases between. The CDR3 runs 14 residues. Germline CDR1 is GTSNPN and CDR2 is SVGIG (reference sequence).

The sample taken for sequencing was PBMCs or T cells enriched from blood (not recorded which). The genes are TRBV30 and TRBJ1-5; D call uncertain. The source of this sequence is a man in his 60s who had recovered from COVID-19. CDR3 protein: CAWSLQVNNQPQHF. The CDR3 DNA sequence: TGTGCCTGGAGTCTGCAGGTCAACAATCAGCCCCAGCATTTT.